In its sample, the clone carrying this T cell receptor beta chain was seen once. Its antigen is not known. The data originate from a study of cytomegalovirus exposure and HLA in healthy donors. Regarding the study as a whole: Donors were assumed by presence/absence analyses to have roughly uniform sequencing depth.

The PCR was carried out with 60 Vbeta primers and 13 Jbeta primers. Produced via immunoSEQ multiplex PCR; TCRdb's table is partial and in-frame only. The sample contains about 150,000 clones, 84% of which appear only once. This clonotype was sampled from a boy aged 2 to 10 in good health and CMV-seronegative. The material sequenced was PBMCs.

The CDR3 sequence: CASTGQGATEAFF. In nucleotides, the CDR3 is TGTGCCAGCACGGGACAGGGGGCCACTGAAGCTTTCTTT. This chain uses TRBV6-1 with TRBJ1-1, with 12 bases aligning to TRBD1. Germline V lookup: CDR1 MNHNS, CDR2 SASEGT. The CDR3 loop spans 13 amino acids. The junction had 1 base not matched to a gene; V was cut back by 7 bases and J by 4 bases.